The TCR beta chain described here comes from a study of molecular identifiers for immune sequencing clone quantification. Germline lookup yields CDR1 SQVTM and CDR2 ANQGSEA. With 6 bases clipped from V and 2 bases from J, the junction kept 6 bases outside the gene matches. This CDR3 comprises 13 residues. Regarding the study as a whole: Reports indicate spiked Jurkat TCR RNA from one cell could be found among approximately 1 million naive cells. Over 99% of CMV-specific effector molecules, but under 1% of naive ones, were in clones above 20 copies. In cases of identical TCR molecules sharing a barcode, highly expanded clone sizes could be underestimated.

This clonotype was observed a single time. Its antigen is undetermined. A much larger clone differs by one base, so this may be a read error. TCRdb processed the PCR reads anew with MiXCR; each CDR3 protein has one entry. The sample carries 35,000 to 40,000 distinct CDR3 sequences, over 15% recorded once. This sequence joins TRBV29-1 and TRBJ1-1; 7 bases line up with TRBD1. Sequencing used naive CD8+ T cells from blood, with Jurkat cell RNA spiked in. Subset defined: FACS-sorted CD8+CD4-CCR7+CD45RA+ naive T cells. This TCR came from a human donor in good health. Some libraries in this study had Jurkat cell RNA spiked in. The CDR3 spells CSVRTGDNTEAFF. Here the CDR3 DNA reads TGCAGCGTACGGACAGGAGATAACACTGAAGCTTTCTTT. Full variable domain (rest looked up from reference TRBV29-1 and TRBJ1-1): SAVISQKPSRDICQRGTSLTIQCQVDSQVTMMFWYRQQPGQSLTLIATANQGSEATYESGFVIDKFPISRPNLTFSTLTVSNMSPEDSSIYLCSVRTGDNTEAFFGQGTRLTVV.